This T cell receptor (beta chain) was retrieved from a study of shared clonotypes between healthy human individuals. Assay execution proceeded at the deep level. Unsorted PBMC samples were amplified in replicate PCRs containing around 300 ng DNA, tens of thousands of T cell genomes. The data were produced by immunoSEQ multiplex PCR, yet TCRdb's version contains in-frame clones alone and is incomplete. The data contain 450,000 to 600,000 clones, 79% of them singletons. This sequence was found in a woman aged 40 to 55 in good health. Some clones in this sample may be carry-over from other donors' samples. The sequencing sample was made of PBMCs.

This CDR3 reads CASRTGTSGRAGTDTQYF. The CDR3 coding sequence is TGTGCCAGCAGGACCGGGACTAGCGGGAGGGCCGGGACAGATACGCAGTATTTT. This chain joins TRBV11-2 and TRBJ2-3; TRBD2 matches 16 bases. Germline CDR1 reads SGHAT; CDR2 reads FQNNGV. This CDR3 contains 18 residues. V lost 6 bases and J lost 3; bases outside the gene matches: 9.